The source of this T cell receptor (beta chain) is a study of cytomegalovirus exposure and HLA in healthy donors. Only in-frame clones appear in the TCRdb table, and some are missing; sequencing was by immunoSEQ multiplex PCR. Among fewer than 200,000 clones listed, 85% were seen once. This sequence was found in a man between 18 and 29 years old in good health and CMV-seropositive. Specimen: PBMCs.

CDR3 nucleotide sequence: TGTGCCAGCAGCGGTAGCGGGGGGGGGACCGGGGAGCTGTTTTTT. Translated: CASSGSGGGTGELFF. The V call is TRBV9, the J call TRBJ2-2; 11 bases align to TRBD2. CDR1 and CDR2 (germline): SGDLS, YYNGEE. The V segment lost 3 bases and the J segment 5 bases; nucleotides outside the gene matches: 3. The CDR3 is 15 amino acids.